This T cell receptor (beta chain) was recorded in a study of blood T cell repertoires in COVID-19. Study details: T cells, B-cell-depleted T cells, or PBMCs supplied cDNA or gDNA.

The table came from immunoSEQ multiplex PCR; TCRdb's copy has only in-frame clones and leaves some out. The sample records roughly 150,000 clones, about 88% being singletons. CDR1 is GTSNPN and CDR2 is SVGIG in the germline V gene (reference sequence). CDR3 length: 14 amino acids. The V gene end was trimmed by 3 bases and the J gene end by 0 bases; junction bases not matched to a gene: 3. Sample: peripheral blood. The genes are TRBV30 and TRBJ2-7; 9 nucleotides agree with TRBD1. The receptor was isolated from a man in his forties or fifties who had recovered from COVID-19. In nucleotides, the CDR3 is TGTGCCTGGAGGACAGGGGGACCCTCCTACGAGCAGTACTTC. It codes for CAWRTGGPSYEQYF.